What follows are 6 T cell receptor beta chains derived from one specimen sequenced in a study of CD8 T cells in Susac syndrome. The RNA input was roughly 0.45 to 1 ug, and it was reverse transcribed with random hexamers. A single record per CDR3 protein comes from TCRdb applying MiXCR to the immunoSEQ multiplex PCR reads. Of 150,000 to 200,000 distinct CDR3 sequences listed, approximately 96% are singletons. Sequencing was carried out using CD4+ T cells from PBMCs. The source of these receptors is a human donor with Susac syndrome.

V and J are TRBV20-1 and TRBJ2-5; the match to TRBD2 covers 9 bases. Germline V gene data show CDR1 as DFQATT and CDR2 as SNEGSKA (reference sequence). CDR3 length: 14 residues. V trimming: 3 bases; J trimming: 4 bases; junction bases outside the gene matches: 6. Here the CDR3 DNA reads TGCAGTGCTAGCGGCGGGGGGGCCCGAGAGACCCAGTACTTC. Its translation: CSASGGGARETQYF.

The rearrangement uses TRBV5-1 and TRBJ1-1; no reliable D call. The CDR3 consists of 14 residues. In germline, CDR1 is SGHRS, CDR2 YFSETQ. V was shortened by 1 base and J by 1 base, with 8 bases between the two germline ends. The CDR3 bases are TGCGCCAGCAGCTTGAGCCAGGCGAACACTGAAGCTTTCTTT. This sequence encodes CASSLSQANTEAFF.

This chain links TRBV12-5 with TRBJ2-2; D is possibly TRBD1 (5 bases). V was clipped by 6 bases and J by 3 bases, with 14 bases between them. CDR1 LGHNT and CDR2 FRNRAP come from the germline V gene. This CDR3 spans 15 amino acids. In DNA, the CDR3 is TGTGCTAGTGGCTCCTCAGGGTGGGACACCGGGGAGCTGTTTTTT. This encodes CASGSSGWDTGELFF.

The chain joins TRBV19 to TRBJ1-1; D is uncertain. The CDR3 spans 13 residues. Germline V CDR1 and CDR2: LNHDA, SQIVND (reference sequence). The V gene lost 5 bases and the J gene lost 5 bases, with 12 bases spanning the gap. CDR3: CASSPPPGTEAFF. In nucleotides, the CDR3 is TGTGCCAGTAGTCCTCCCCCCGGGACTGAAGCTTTCTTT.

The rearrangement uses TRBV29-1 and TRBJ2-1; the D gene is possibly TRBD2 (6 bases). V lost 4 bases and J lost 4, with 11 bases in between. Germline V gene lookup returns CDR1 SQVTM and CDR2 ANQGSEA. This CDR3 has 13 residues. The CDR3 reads CSVGRELYNEQFF. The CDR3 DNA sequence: TGCAGCGTTGGGCGGGAATTATACAATGAGCAGTTCTTC.

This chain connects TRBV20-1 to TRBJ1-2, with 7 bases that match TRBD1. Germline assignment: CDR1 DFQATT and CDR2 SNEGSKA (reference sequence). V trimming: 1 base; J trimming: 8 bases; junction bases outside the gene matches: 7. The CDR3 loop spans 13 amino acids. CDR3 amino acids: CSARGQGLSGYTF. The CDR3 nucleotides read TGCAGTGCTAGAGGACAGGGATTGAGCGGCTACACCTTC.